This TCR beta chain originates from a study of CD8+ T cells in alopecia areata. Sequencing relied on a cDNA template that was reverse transcribed from extracted RNA. This table comes from immunoSEQ multiplex PCR, and its TCRdb copy is limited to in-frame clones, with some not included. The sample records 150,000 to 200,000 clones, roughly 60% being singletons. Treatment given: oral pan-JAK inhibitor, 5-10 mg twice daily. Germline assignment: CDR1 MNHNY and CDR2 SVGAGI (reference sequence). V gave up 7 bases and J gave up 1 base, with 7 bases separating them. The CDR3 sequence is 12 residues long. This clone was seen a handful of times.

The TCR originated in a human donor with alopecia areata. The sample in question was CD4+ T cells sorted from blood, obtained at week 24, from a patient treated with tofacitinib. The chain carries TRBV6-6 and TRBJ1-1; D is unresolved. DNA for the CDR3: TGTGCCAGCATGAAGGGGAACACTGAAGCTTTCTTT. It yields the protein CASMKGNTEAFF.